This T cell receptor (beta chain) was identified during a study of cytomegalovirus exposure and HLA in healthy donors. Healthy bone marrow donors supplied every sample. At collection, donors were nominally healthy, but unrecorded immune exposures were probable. A word on this clone: Its antigen is undetermined.

The V gene's germline CDR1 is SGHAT and CDR2 FQNNGV. Between the trimmed V and J ends, which lost 5 bases and 7 bases, there was a span of 19 bases. The CDR3 is 15 amino acids. The primer mix had 60 Vbeta and 13 Jbeta primers. Generated by immunoSEQ multiplex PCR, the TCRdb table keeps only in-frame clones and is missing some. The sample consists of around 200,000 clones, roughly four fifths of them appearing once. Study outcomes and limitations: Previously analyzed data showed that most TCR beta V segments were productive at a frequency of about 87% or about 30%. CMV serostatus was the only immune exposure information that was available.

The specimen was PBMCs. The chain links TRBV11-2 to TRBJ2-3; TRBD2 might be the D (6 bases). This clonotype originated in a man aged 45 to 65 in good health and CMV-seronegative. Here the CDR3 DNA reads TGTGCCAGCAGCCCCGGACTACCCGCGTTTAATACGCAGTATTTT. Translating gives CASSPGLPAFNTQYF.